This T cell receptor (beta chain) derives from a study of CD8 T cells in Susac syndrome. Per germline, CDR1 DFQATT and CDR2 SNEGSKA (reference sequence). Trimming cost V 0 bases and J 6 bases, with 15 bases left between them. The CDR3 loop spans 15 amino acids. With random hexamers, roughly 0.45 to 1 ug RNA was reverse transcribed. TCRdb ran MiXCR on the immunoSEQ multiplex PCR reads and lists one entry per CDR3 protein. The repertoire consists of 150,000 to 160,000 distinct CDR3 sequences, with 95% to 96% occurring once and the leading ten covering 0.14% to 0.15%. This TCR derives from a human donor with multiple sclerosis. What was sequenced was CD8+ T cells from PBMCs. J is TRBJ2-1 and V is TRBV20-1; tentative D call: TRBD2 (6 bases). CDR3: CSARDGGLGGNEQFF. The CDR3 DNA reads TGCAGTGCTAGAGATGGGGGACTTGGGGGCAATGAGCAGTTCTTC.